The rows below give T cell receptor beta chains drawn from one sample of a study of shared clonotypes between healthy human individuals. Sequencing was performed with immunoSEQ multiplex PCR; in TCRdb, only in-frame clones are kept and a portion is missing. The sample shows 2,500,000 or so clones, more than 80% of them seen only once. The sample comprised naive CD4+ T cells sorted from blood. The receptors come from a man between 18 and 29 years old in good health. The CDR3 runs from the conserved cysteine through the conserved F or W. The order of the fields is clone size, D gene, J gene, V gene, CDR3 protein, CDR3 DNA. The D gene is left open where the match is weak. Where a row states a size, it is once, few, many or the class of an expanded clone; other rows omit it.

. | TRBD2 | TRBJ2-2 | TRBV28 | CASSPGTSGNTGELFF | TGTGCCAGCAGCCCTGGGACTAGCGGGAACACCGGGGAGCTGTTTTTT
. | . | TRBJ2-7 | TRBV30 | CAWSAPNSYEQYF | TGTGCCTGGAGTGCCCCAAATTCCTACGAGCAGTACTTC
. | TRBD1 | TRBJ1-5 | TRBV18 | CASSPPGQSNQPQHF | TGTGCCAGCTCACCACCGGGACAGTCCAATCAGCCCCAGCATTTT
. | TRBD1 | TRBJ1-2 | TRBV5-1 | CASSLAQGADGYTF | TGCGCCAGCAGCTTGGCGCAGGGGGCTGATGGCTACACCTTC
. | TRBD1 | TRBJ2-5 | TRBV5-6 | CASSLDRGLKETQYF | TGTGCCAGCAGCTTGGACAGGGGCCTTAAGGAGACCCAGTACTTC
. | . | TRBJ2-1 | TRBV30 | CAWSVSYNYNEQFF | TGTGCCTGGAGTGTATCCTATAACTACAATGAGCAGTTCTTC
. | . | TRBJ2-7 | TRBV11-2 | CASSLGGGDFYEQYF | TGTGCCAGCAGCTTAGGAGGGGGGGATTTCTACGAGCAGTACTTC
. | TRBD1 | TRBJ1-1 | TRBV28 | CASSPSTGVVAFF | TGTGCCAGCAGTCCATCGACAGGGGTGGTGGCTTTCTTT
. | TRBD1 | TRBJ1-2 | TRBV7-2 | CASSHWDRLPNGYTF | TGTGCCAGCAGTCATTGGGACAGGCTACCTAATGGCTACACCTTC
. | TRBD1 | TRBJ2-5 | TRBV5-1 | CASSANRGETQYF | TGCGCCAGCAGCGCAAACAGGGGAGAGACCCAGTACTTC
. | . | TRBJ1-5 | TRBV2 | CASSGEGGSNQPQHF | TGTGCCAGCTCTGGGGAGGGAGGGAGCAATCAGCCCCAGCATTTT
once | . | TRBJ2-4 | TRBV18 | CASSPPGQWDKNIQYF | TGTGCCAGCTCACCACCGGGGCAATGGGACAAAAACATTCAGTACTTC
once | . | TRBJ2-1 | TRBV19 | CASSRRTEWSSSYNEQFF | TGTGCCAGTAGTCGACGGACAGAATGGTCAAGCTCCTACAATGAGCAGTTCTTC
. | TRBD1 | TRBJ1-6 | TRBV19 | CASSMGQNKNSPLHF | TGTGCCAGTAGTATGGGACAGAATAAAAATTCACCCCTCCACTTT
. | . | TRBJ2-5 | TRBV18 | CASSPPGLPETQYF | TGTGCCAGCTCACCACCAGGACTACCAGAGACCCAGTACTTC
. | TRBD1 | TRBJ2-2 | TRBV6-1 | CASSGRNRGSGELFF | TGTGCCAGCAGTGGCCGTAACAGGGGGTCCGGGGAGCTGTTTTTT
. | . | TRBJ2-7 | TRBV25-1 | CASSEQTGIRYEQYF | TGTGCCAGCAGTGAACAAACAGGGATCCGGTACGAGCAGTACTTC
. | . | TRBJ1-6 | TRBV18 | CASSASSPVSYNSPLHF | TGTGCCAGCTCGGCCTCATCACCTGTCTCCTATAATTCACCCCTCCACTTT
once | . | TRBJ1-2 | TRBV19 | CAQNIYGYTF | TGTGCTCAAAACATCTATGGCTACACCTTC
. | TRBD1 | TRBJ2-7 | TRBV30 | CAWSAPGQPKEQYF | TGTGCCTGGAGTGCCCCGGGACAGCCTAAGGAGCAGTACTTC
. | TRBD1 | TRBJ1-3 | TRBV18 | CASSPTGTVSGNTIYF | TGTGCCAGCTCGCCTACCGGGACAGTCTCTGGAAACACCATATATTTT
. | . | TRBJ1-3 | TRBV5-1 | CASSLRTASLSGNTIYF | TGCGCCAGCAGCTTGAGGACAGCCTCCCTCTCTGGAAACACCATATATTTT
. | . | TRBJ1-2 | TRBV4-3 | CASSPRVGGFYGYTF | TGCGCCAGCAGCCCCCGGGTTGGCGGCTTCTATGGCTACACCTTC
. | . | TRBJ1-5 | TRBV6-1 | CASSERWAGKGSNQPQHF | TGTGCCAGCAGTGAACGTTGGGCAGGGAAAGGCAGCAATCAGCCCCAGCATTTT
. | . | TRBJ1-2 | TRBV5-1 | CASSSTGKGSGYTF | TGCGCCAGCAGTTCCACAGGGAAGGGCAGTGGCTACACCTTC
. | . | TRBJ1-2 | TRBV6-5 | CASSYLSGRNYGYTF | TGTGCCAGCAGTTACCTTTCTGGACGGAACTATGGCTACACCTTC
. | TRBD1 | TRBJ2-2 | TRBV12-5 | CASGLVLGDQGADTGELFF | TGTGCTAGTGGTTTGGTACTCGGGGACCAGGGGGCGGACACCGGGGAGCTGTTTTTT
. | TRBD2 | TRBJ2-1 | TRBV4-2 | CASSQESSGYNEQFF | TGTGCCAGCAGCCAAGAGTCTAGCGGGTACAATGAGCAGTTCTTC
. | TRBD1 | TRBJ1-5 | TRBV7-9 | CASSPGQGANQPQHF | TGTGCCAGCAGCCCCGGACAGGGGGCTAATCAGCCCCAGCATTTT
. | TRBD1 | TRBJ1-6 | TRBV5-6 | CASSLQGNSPLHF | TGTGCCAGCAGCTTACAGGGGAATTCACCCCTCCACTTT
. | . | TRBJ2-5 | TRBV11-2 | CASSPQAGLETQYF | TGTGCCAGCAGCCCGCAGGCAGGGCTGGAGACCCAGTACTTC
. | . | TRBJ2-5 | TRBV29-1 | CSVVRETQYF | TGCAGCGTTGTCCGAGAGACCCAGTACTTC
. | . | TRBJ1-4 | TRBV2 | CASIELAEGEKLFF | TGTGCCAGCATCGAACTAGCGGAGGGGGAAAAACTGTTTTTT
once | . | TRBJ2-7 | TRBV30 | CAWSVNSGAEQYF | TGTGCCTGGAGTGTAAACTCCGGGGCCGAGCAGTACTTC
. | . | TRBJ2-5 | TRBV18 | CASSLGLGETQYF | TGTGCCAGCTCTTTGGGACTGGGGGAGACCCAGTACTTC
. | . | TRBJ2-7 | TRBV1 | CTSSQEGYEQYF | TGCACCAGCAGCCAAGAGGGCTACGAGCAGTACTTC
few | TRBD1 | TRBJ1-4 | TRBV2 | CASTQQGTNEKLFF | TGTGCCAGCACCCAACAGGGGACTAATGAAAAACTGTTTTTT
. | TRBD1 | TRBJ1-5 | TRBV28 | CASSFSGTGGDQPQHF | TGTGCCAGCAGCTTCTCGGGGACAGGAGGGGATCAGCCCCAGCATTTT
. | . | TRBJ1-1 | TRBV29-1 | CSVERDRGTEAFF | TGCAGCGTTGAACGTGACAGAGGCACTGAAGCTTTCTTT
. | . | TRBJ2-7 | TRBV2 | CASSEDRTYEQYF | TGTGCCAGCAGTGAAGACAGAACCTACGAGCAGTACTTC
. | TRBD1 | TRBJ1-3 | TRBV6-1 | CASSEPGQGGNTIYF | TGTGCCAGCAGTGAACCCGGACAGGGAGGAAACACCATATATTTT
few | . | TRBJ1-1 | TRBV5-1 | CASSFLQNTEAFF | TGCGCCAGCAGCTTCCTACAGAACACTGAAGCTTTCTTT
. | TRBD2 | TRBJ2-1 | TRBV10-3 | CAISESETSGRYNEQFF | TGTGCCATCAGTGAGTCGGAGACTAGCGGGAGATACAATGAGCAGTTCTTC
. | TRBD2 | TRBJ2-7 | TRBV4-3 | CASSQGLAGEYEQYF | TGCGCCAGCAGCCAAGGTTTAGCGGGAGAATACGAGCAGTACTTC